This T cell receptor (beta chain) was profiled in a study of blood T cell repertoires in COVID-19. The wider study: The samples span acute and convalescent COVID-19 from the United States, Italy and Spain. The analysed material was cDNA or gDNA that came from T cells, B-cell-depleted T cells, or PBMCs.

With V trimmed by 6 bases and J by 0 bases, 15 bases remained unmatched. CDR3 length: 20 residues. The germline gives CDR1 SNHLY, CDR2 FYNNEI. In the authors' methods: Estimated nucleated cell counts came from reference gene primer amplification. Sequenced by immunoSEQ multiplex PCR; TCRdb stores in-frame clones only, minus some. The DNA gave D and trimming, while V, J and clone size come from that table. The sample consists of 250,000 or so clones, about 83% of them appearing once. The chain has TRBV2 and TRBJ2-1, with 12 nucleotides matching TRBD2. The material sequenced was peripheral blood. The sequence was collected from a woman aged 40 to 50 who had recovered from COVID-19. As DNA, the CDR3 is TGTGCCAGCAGACCATTGGGCACTAGCGGGGGGCTAAGCTCCTACAATGAGCAGTTCTTC. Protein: CASRPLGTSGGLSSYNEQFF.